This record covers a single T cell receptor (beta chain). The sample is drawn from a study of PD-L1 blockade in urothelial cancer. CDR3 length equals 17 residues. Deletions cut 5 bases from V and 8 bases from J, with 24 bases between. The germline V gene encodes CDR1 LNHNV and CDR2 YYDKDF (reference sequence). Synthetic TCR analog templates were spiked into each PCR. This table comes from immunoSEQ multiplex PCR, and its TCRdb copy is limited to in-frame clones, with some not included. The sample holds some 79,000 clones, around 80% seen once. The sample was PBMCs, taken around atezolizumab (anti-PD-L1) treatment. This chain joins TRBV15 and TRBJ1-4; the D is unclear. This TCR derives from a man in his 70s with urothelial cancer. The CDR3, as DNA: TGTGCCACCAGCGAACCGGGATCTCTGAGTGCGGGGGAAAAACTGTTTTTT. Its protein product is CATSEPGSLSAGEKLFF.